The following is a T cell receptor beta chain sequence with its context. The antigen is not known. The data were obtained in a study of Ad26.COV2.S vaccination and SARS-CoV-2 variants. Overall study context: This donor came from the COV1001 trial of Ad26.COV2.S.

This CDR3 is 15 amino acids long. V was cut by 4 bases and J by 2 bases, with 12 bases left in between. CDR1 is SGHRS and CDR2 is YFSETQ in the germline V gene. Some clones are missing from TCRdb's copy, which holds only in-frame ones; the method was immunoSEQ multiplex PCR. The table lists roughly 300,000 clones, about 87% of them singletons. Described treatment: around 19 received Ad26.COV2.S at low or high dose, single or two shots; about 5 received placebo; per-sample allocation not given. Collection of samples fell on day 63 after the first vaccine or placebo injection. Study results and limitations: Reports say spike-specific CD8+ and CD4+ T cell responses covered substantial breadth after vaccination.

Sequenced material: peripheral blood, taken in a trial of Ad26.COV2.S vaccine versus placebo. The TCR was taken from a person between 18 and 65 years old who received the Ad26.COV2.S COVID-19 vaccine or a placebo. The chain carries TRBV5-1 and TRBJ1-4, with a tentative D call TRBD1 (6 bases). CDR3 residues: CASSPTGSTNEKLFF. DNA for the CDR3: TGCGCCAGCAGCCCAACAGGGAGTACTAATGAAAAACTGTTTTTT. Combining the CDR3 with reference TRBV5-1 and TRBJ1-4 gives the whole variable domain KAGVTQTPRYLIKTRGQQVTLSCSPISGHRSVSWYQQTPGQGLQFLFEYFSETQRNKGNFPGRFSGRQFSNSRSEMNVSTLELGDSALYLCASSPTGSTNEKLFFGSGTQLSVL.